Included here is one T cell receptor (beta chain) sequence, with context. Its antigen is as yet unknown. These data belong to a study of T-cell memory formation after mild COVID-19. About the research overall: Each donor largely had its own TCR clusters. Overall study results and limits: Contracting CD8+ clones were enriched in EMRA, CD4+ mainly in CM and EM. Day 15 to 85 contractors were CD4/CD8 balanced; later expanders leaned CD4+. Prior to infection, memory already included some responding clones, suggesting cross-reactive memory joined.

TCRdb redid the calling of the 5' RACE reads with MiXCR, one entry per CDR3 protein. The table shows a few hundred thousand distinct CDR3 sequences, with approximately 16% occurring only once. From germline, CDR1 is SGHTA and CDR2 FQGNSA. Deletions cut 5 bases from V and 6 bases from J, with 18 bases between. The CDR3 loop spans 15 amino acids. Sequenced input: PBMCs or a T cell subset sorted from them (not recorded which). The chain combines TRBV7-2 with TRBJ2-3, with D possibly being TRBD1 (6 bases). The receptor was derived from a man between 18 and 29 years old who had mild COVID-19 (a few samples of this study predate the infection). Cell type and time point are not known. The CDR3 DNA reads as TGTGCCAGCAGCGTAAAGGTGGCAGGGGAGGATACGCAGTATTTT. Encoded protein: CASSVKVAGEDTQYF.